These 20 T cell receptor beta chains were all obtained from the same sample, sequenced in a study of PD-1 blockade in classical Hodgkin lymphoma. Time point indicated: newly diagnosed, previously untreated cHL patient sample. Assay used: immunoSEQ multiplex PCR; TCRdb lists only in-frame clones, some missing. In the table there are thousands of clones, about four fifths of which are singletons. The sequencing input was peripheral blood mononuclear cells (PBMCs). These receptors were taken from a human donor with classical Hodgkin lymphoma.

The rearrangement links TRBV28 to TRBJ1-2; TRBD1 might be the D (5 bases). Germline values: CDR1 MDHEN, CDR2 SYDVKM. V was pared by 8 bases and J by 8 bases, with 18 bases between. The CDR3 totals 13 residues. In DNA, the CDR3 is TGTGCCAGCGATGCTCAGACAGCGAAGGGCTACACCTTC. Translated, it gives CASDAQTAKGYTF.

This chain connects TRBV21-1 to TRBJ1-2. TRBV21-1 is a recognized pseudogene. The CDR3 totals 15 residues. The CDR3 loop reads CASNPRGGFNYGYTF. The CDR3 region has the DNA TGTGCCAGCAACCCGAGGGGGGGGTTTAACTATGGCTACACCTTC.

The CDR3 reads CASSLPDDRVGTF. DNA for the CDR3: TGTGCCAGCAGCTTGCCAGATGACCGAGTAGGAACCTTC. The genes are TRBV5-5 and TRBJ1-2; D gene uncertain. The CDR3 covers 13 residues. Germline V lookup: CDR1 SGHKS, CDR2 YYEKEE (reference sequence). The V and J ends lost 1 base and 14 bases respectively, with 18 bases between them.

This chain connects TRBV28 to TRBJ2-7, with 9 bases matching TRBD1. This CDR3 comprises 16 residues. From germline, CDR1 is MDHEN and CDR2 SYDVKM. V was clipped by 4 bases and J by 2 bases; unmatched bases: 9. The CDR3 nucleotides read TGTGCCAGCAGTTCGTTGGTACAGGGGGCAACCTACGAGCAGTACTTC. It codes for CASSSLVQGATYEQYF.

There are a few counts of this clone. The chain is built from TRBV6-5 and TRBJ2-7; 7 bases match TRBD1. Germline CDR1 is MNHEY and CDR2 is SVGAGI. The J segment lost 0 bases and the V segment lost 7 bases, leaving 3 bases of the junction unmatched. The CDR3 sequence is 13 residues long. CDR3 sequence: CASTRDSSYEQYF. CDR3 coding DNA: TGTGCCAGCACTAGGGACAGCTCCTACGAGCAGTACTTC.

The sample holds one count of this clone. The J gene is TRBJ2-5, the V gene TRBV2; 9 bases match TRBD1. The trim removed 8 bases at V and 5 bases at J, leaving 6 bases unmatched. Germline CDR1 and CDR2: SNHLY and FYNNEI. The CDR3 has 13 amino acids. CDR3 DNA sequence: TGTGCCAGCCTCTGGGACAGGGAGGAGACCCAGTACTTC. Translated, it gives CASLWDREETQYF.

CDR3 nucleotide sequence: TGCAGCGCCCAGAGGGGTAGCCAGGTCACAGATACGCAGTATTTT. It is translated as CSAQRGSQVTDTQYF. This chain joins TRBV29-1 and TRBJ2-3, with D perhaps TRBD1 or TRBD2 (5 bases each). The CDR3 sequence is 15 residues long. Looked up from germline, CDR1 is SQVTM and CDR2 is ANQGSEA. The germline V and J ends were trimmed by 7 bases and 2 bases, with 19 bases remaining between them.

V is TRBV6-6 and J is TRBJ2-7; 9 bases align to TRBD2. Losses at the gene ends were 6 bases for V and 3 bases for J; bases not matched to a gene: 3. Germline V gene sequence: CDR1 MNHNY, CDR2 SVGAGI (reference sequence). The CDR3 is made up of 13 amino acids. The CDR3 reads CASSPSGNYEQYF. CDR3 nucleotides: TGTGCCAGCAGCCCTAGCGGGAACTACGAGCAGTACTTC.

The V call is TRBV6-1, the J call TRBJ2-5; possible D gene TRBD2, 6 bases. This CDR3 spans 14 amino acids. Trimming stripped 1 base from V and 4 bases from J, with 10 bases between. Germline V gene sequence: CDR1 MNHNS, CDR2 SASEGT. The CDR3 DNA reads TGTGCCAGCAGTGAAGAATCGGGAGCAGAGACCCAGTACTTC. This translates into CASSEESGAETQYF.

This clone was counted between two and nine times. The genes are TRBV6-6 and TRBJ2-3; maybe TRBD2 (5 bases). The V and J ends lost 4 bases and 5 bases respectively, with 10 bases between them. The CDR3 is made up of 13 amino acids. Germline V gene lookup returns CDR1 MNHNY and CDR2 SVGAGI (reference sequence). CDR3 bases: TGTGCCAGCAGTTCCGAGGGTTTAGATACGCAGTATTTT. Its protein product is CASSSEGLDTQYF.

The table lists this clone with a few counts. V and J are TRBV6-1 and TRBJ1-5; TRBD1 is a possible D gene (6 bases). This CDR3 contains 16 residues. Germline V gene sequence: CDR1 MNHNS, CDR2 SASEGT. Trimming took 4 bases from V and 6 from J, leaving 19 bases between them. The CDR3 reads CASSVSNRARSQPQHF. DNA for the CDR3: TGTGCCAGCAGTGTGTCCAACAGGGCGAGGAGTCAGCCCCAGCATTTT.

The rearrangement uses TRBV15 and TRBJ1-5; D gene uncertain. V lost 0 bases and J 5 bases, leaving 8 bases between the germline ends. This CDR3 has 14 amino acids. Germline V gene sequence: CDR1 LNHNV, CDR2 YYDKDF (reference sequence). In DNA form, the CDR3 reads TGTGCCACCAGCAGAGATGTTGATTATCAGCCCCAGCATTTT. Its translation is CATSRDVDYQPQHF.

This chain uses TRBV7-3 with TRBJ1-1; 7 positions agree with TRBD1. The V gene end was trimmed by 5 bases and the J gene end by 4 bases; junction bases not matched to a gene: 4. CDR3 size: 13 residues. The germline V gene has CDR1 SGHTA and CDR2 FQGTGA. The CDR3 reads CASSPQGGTEAFF. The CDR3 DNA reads TGTGCCAGCAGCCCTCAGGGGGGCACTGAAGCTTTCTTT.

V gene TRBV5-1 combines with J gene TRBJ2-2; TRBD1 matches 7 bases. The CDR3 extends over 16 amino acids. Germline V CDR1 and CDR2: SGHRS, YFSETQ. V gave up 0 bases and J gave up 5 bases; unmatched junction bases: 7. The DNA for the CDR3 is TGCGCCAGCAGCTTGGAAGAGACAGGGTTGACCGGGGAGCTGTTTTTT. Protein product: CASSLEETGLTGELFF.

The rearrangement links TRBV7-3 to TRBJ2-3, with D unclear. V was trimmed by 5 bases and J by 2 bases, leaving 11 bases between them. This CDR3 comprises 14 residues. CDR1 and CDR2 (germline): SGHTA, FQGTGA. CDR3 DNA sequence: TGTGCCAGCAGCACGAAGGCACCCACAGATACGCAGTATTTT. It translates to CASSTKAPTDTQYF.

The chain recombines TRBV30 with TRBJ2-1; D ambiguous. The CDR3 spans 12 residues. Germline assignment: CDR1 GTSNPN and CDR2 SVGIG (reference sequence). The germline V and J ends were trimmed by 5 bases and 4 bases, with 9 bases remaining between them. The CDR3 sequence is CAWLGHYNEQFF. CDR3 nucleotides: TGTGCCTGGTTGGGCCATTACAATGAGCAGTTCTTC.

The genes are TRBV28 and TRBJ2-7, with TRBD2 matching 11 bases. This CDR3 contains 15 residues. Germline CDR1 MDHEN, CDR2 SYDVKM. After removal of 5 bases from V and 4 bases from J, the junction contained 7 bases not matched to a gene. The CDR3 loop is CASSRTGTSGYEQYF. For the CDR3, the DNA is TGTGCCAGCAGTCGGACCGGGACTAGCGGTTACGAGCAGTACTTC.

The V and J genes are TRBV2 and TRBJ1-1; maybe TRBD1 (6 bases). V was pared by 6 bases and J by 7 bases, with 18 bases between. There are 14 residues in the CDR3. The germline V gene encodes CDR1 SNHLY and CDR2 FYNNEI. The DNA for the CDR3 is TGTGCCAGCAGGGCCATCCGGGACACCCATGAAGCTTTCTTT. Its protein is CASRAIRDTHEAFF.

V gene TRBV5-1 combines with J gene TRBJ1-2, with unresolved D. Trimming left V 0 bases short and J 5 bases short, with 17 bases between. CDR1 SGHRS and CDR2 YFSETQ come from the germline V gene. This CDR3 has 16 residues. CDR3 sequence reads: CASSLAGGPEEYGYTF. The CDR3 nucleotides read TGCGCCAGCAGCTTGGCCGGAGGGCCTGAGGAGTATGGCTACACCTTC.

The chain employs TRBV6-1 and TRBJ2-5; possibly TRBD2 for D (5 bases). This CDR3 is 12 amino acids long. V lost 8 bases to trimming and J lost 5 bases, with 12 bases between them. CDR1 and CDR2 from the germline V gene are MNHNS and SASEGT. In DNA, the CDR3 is TGTGCCAGCTCGCGGGTTCTGGAGACCCAGTACTTC. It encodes CASSRVLETQYF.